Presented here are 2 T cell receptor beta chains from one specimen sequenced in a study of T cell responses to AZD1222 COVID-19 vaccine. Assay: immunoSEQ multiplex PCR; the TCRdb copy retains only in-frame clones and omits some. The sample consists of tens of thousands of clones, approximately 87% of them appearing once. The sample in question was peripheral blood, obtained on day 0 of MenACWY control vaccination. The source is an adult in good health.

This clone was recorded a few times. This chain uses TRBV29-1 with TRBJ2-2; either TRBD1 or TRBD2 may fit D (6 bases each). V was pared by 4 bases and J by 7 bases, with 13 bases between. The CDR3 spans 13 residues. Germline CDR1 is SQVTM and CDR2 is ANQGSEA. The CDR3 spells CSVARGRNGELFF. In DNA, the CDR3 is TGCAGCGTTGCTCGGGGGCGCAACGGGGAGCTGTTTTTT.

The CDR3 region is CASSSGLAGADTQYF. CDR3 nucleotides: TGTGCCAGCAGCTCTGGGCTAGCGGGAGCAGATACGCAGTATTTT. The rearrangement links TRBV5-4 to TRBJ2-3; 10 positions agree with TRBD2. Germline V gene sequence: CDR1 SGHNT, CDR2 YYREEE (reference sequence). After removal of 3 bases from V and 4 bases from J, the junction contained 5 bases not matched to a gene. This CDR3 is built from 15 residues.